This TCR beta chain derives from a study of monozygotic twins with inflammatory bowel disease. Study outcomes and limitations: It was observed that concordant and discordant twins did not differ in repertoire similarity, possibly given limited power.

CDR1 is MDHEN, CDR2 SYDVKM, per germline. The CDR3 loop spans 16 amino acids. UMIs bearing a 6-nucleotide sample barcode were added through template switching. TCRdb re-called the 5' RACE reads and catalogs CDR3 proteins one per entry, DNA excluded. Recorded for this sample: approximately 160,000 distinct CDR3 sequences. Investigators extracted total RNA from whole blood and did not sort T cells. Points on this clonotype: Antigen: not known.

The source is a human donor with ulcerative colitis or Crohn's disease, or a healthy co-twin of an affected twin (not recorded which). Sequencing used blood. The V call is TRBV28, the J call TRBJ2-7; TCRdb indicates TRBD1, and absent DNA this call remains unverified. The chain's CDR3 is CASSSPPGQGRYEQYF.